This TCR beta chain comes out of a study of shared T cell receptors in the human thymus. Using immunoSEQ multiplex PCR, the repertoire was profiled, and TCRdb retains in-frame clones only, with some absent. Here the sample spans about 730,000 clones, 80% to 90% being singletons. Germline-derived CDR1 and CDR2 are SGHRS and YFSETQ. This CDR3 is built from 17 residues. V dropped 4 bases and J dropped 0; count of bases not matched to a gene: 4. A further study also used this sample, focusing on human thymus T cells.

The chain combines TRBV5-1 with TRBJ2-1; 13 positions match TRBD2. The source material was thymocytes. This clonotype was sampled from a girl in the first two years of life with a congenital heart defect. CDR3 in DNA: TGCGCCAGCAGCATACTAGCGGGGGGGAGCTCCTACAATGAGCAGTTCTTC. Its translation is CASSILAGGSSYNEQFF.